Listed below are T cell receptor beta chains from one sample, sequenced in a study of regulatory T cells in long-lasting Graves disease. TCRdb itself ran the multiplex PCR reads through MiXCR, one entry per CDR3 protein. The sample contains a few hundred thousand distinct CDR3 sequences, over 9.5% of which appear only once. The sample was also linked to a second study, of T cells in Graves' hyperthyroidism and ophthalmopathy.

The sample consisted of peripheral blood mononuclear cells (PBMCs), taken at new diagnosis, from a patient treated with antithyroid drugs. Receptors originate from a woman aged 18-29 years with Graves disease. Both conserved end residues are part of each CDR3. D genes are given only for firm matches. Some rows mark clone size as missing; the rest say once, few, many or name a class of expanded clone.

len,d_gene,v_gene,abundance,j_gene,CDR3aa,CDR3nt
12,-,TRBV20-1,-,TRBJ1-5,CSARDPFMSQHF,TGCAGTGCTAGAGATCCCTTTATGTCCCAGCATTTT
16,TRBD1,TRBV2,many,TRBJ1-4,CASSQTLTGGNEKLFF,TGTGCCAGCAGTCAGACCTTGACAGGGGGTAATGAAAAACTGTTTTTT
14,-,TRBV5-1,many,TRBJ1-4,CASSLTRSYEKLFF,TGCGCCAGCAGCTTGACCCGGAGTTATGAAAAACTGTTTTTT
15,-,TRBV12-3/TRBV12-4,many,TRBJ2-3,CASRGPGGSTDTQYF,TGTGCCAGCAGAGGTCCGGGGGGCTCCACAGATACGCAGTATTTT
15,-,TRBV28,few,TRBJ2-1,CASSLPAGQFVEQFF,TGTGCCAGCAGTCTACCGGCGGGACAGTTTGTTGAGCAGTTCTTC
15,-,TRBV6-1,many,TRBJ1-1,CASSRVLLGNTEAFF,TGTGCCAGCAGCCGAGTCTTGTTGGGGAACACTGAAGCTTTCTTT
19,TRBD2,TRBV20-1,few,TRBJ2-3,CSASPTGTSERGNTDTQYF,TGCAGTGCTAGCCCCACCGGGACTAGCGAGAGGGGGAACACAGATACGCAGTATTTT
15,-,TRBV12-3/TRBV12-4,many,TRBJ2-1,CASSSWGARMNEQFF,TGTGCCAGCAGTTCCTGGGGGGCCCGTATGAATGAGCAGTTCTTC
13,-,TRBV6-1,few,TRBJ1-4,CASRGAGRVKLFF,TGTGCCAGCAGGGGGGCGGGACGGGTAAAACTGTTTTTT
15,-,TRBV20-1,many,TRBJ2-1,CSAEDLAPYYNEQFF,TGCAGTGCAGAGGACCTAGCCCCGTATTACAATGAGCAGTTCTTC
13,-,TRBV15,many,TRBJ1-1,CATSRESGAEAFF,TGTGCCACCAGCAGAGAAAGCGGCGCCGAAGCTTTCTTT
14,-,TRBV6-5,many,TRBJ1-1,CASSYADSNTEAFF,TGTGCCAGCAGTTACGCGGACAGCAACACTGAAGCTTTCTTT
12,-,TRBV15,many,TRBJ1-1,CATSRGDTEAFF,TGTGCCACCAGCAGAGGAGACACTGAAGCTTTCTTT
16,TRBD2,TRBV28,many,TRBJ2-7,CASSLSMGRESYEQYF,TGTGCCAGCAGTTTATCAATGGGGCGGGAGAGCTACGAGCAGTACTTC
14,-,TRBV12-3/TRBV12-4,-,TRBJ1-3,CASSSRSGGNTIYF,TGTGCCAGCAGCTCCAGGTCGGGTGGAAACACCATATATTTT
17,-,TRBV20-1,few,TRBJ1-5,CSAPPAGTVRSNQPQHF,TGCAGTGCTCCCCCGGCAGGGACGGTTAGAAGCAATCAGCCCCAGCATTTT
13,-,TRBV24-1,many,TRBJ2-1,CATAEGLNNEQFF,TGTGCCACCGCTGAGGGGCTTAACAATGAGCAGTTCTTC
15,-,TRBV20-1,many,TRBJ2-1,CSARLWAGDSNEQFF,TGCAGTGCCAGGCTATGGGCTGGTGACTCCAATGAGCAGTTCTTC
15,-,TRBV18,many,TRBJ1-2,CASSPGPEVNYGYTF,TGTGCCAGCTCACCGGGACCAGAAGTTAACTATGGCTACACCTTC
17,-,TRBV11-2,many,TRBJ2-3,CASSLVAAPGMGGTQYF,TGTGCCAGCAGCTTAGTAGCGGCGCCCGGCATGGGGGGTACGCAGTATTTT
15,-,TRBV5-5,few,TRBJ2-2,CASSRRGPVAGELFF,TGTGCCAGCAGCCGCCGGGGGCCGGTCGCCGGGGAGCTGTTTTTT
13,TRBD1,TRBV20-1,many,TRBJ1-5,CSAQTGGTQPQHF,TGCAGTGCTCAGACAGGGGGCACTCAGCCCCAGCATTTT
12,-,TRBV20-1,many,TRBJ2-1,CSARARNNEQFF,TGCAGTGCTAGGGCTAGAAACAATGAGCAGTTCTTC
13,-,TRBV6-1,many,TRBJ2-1,CASRNTGIHEQFF,TGTGCCAGCAGAAATACAGGGATCCACGAGCAGTTCTTC
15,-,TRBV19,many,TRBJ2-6,CASSIIDSGANVLTF,TGTGCCAGTAGTATAATTGACTCTGGGGCCAACGTCCTGACTTTC
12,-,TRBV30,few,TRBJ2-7,CAWSKVSYEQYF,TGTGCCTGGAGCAAGGTCTCCTACGAGCAGTACTTC
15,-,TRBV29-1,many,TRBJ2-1,CSVEDPSRSYNEQFF,TGCAGCGTTGAAGACCCCAGTAGGTCCTACAATGAGCAGTTCTTC
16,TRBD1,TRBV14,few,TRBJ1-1,CASSQGSGGAVSEAFF,TGTGCCAGCAGCCAAGGCTCAGGGGGCGCGGTCTCTGAAGCTTTCTTT
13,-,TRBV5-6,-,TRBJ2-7,CASTLTDSYEQYF,TGTGCCAGCACCCTGACAGACTCCTACGAGCAGTACTTC
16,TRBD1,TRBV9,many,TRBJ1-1,CASSGRDRGQSAEAFF,TGTGCCAGCAGCGGAAGAGACAGGGGGCAAAGCGCTGAAGCTTTCTTT
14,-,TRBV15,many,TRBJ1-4,CATSRERIREKLFF,TGTGCCACCAGCAGAGAAAGGATCCGCGAAAAACTGTTTTTT
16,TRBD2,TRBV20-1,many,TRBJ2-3,CSAHAGLAGGTDTQYF,TGCAGTGCTCACGCCGGACTAGCGGGAGGCACAGATACGCAGTATTTT
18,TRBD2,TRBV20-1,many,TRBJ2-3,CSARDYLGLAGSGDTQYF,TGCAGTGCTAGAGATTATCTAGGCCTAGCGGGATCTGGAGATACGCAGTATTTT
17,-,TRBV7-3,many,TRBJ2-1,CASSLGPGLSGSDEQFF,TGTGCCAGCAGCTTAGGCCCCGGGTTGAGCGGGTCCGATGAGCAGTTCTTC
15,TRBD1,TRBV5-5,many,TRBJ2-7,CASSFGGTGEREQYF,TGTGCCAGCAGCTTCGGAGGGACAGGAGAACGCGAGCAGTACTTC
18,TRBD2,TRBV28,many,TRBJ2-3,CASSLGGTSGENTDTQYF,TGTGCCAGCAGTTTAGGCGGGACTAGCGGGGAAAACACAGATACGCAGTATTTT
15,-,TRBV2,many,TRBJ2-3,CASSEFRPDTDTQYF,TGTGCCAGCAGTGAATTTCGGCCAGACACAGATACGCAGTATTTT
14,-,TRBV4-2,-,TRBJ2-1,CASSLGYGGLEQFF,TGTGCCAGCAGCCTTGGATATGGCGGCCTAGAGCAGTTCTTC
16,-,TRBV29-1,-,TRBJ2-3,CSVQRGQTLLTDTQYF,TGCAGCGTTCAAAGGGGTCAGACATTACTCACAGATACGCAGTATTTT
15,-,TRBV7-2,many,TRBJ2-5,CASSLDGPLQETQYF,TGTGCCAGCAGCCTCGACGGACCCCTACAAGAGACCCAGTACTTC
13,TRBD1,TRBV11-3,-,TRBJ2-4,CASSLRQGNIQYF,TGTGCCAGCAGCTTAAGACAGGGAAACATTCAGTACTTC
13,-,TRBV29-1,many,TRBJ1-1,CSVVRPMNTEAFF,TGCAGCGTTGTCAGGCCGATGAACACTGAAGCTTTCTTT